This paragraph reports one TCR beta chain. The antigen is not known. The record originates from a study of CD8 T cells in Susac syndrome. The RNA, about 0.5 to 1 ug, was put through reverse transcription using random hexamers. Coverage of TCR beta CDR3 amplification by immunoSEQ multiplex PCR extended to 54 Vbeta and 13 Jbeta. TCRdb reprocessed the immunoSEQ multiplex PCR reads via MiXCR and lists one record per CDR3 protein. The data hold some 140,000 distinct CDR3 sequences, with approximately 89% observed a single time. V lost 4 bases to trimming and J lost 1 base, with 9 bases between them. The CDR3 extends over 15 amino acids. Germline V gives CDR1 KGHDR, CDR2 SFDVKD. Negative magnetic isolation gave CD8+ and CD4+ cells; FACS enriched CD8+ TEMRA. Study results and limitations: The authors acknowledged that the study's TCR sequencing and HLA analysis involved relatively few individuals.

This receptor was taken from a human donor with multiple sclerosis. Sequenced material: CD8+ T cells from PBMCs. The gene calls are TRBV24-1 and TRBJ2-2; D is perhaps TRBD1 (6 bases). The CDR3 nucleotides read TGTGCCACCAGTGACCAGACAGGGAACACCGGGGAGCTGTTTTTT. Translation gives CATSDQTGNTGELFF.